Listed below are T cell receptor beta chains from one sample, sequenced in a study of identical twins. TCRdb analysed the 5' RACE reads with MiXCR anew, one entry per CDR3 protein. The repertoire holds hundreds of thousands of distinct CDR3 sequences, with 7.1% as singletons. The same sample was also used in a study of yellow fever vaccine responses in identical twins.

What was sequenced was PBMCs. All receptors derive from a woman aged 18-29 years in good health. Both conserved end residues are part of each CDR3. Fields, in order: D gene, J gene, CDR3 length, V gene, clone size, CDR3 DNA, CDR3 protein. The D gene is left open where the match is weak. The size of a clone is reported for some rows only, either as once, few or many, or as a class for expanded clones.

D: TRBD2
J: TRBJ2-7
length: 18
V: TRBV6-5
size: .
DNA: TGTGCCAGCAGTTCAGGACTAGCGGGAGGACGGGCCTCCTACGAGCAGTACTTC
CDR3: CASSSGLAGGRASYEQYF

D: TRBD1
J: TRBJ2-6
length: 15
V: TRBV15
size: few
DNA: TGTGCCACTGGACAGGGAAGCTCTGGGGCCAACGTCCTGACTTTC
CDR3: CATGQGSSGANVLTF

D: TRBD1
J: TRBJ2-1
length: 16
V: TRBV4-1
size: many
DNA: TGCGCCAGCAGCCAAGACGACAGGGGTTCCTACAATGAGCAGTTCTTC
CDR3: CASSQDDRGSYNEQFF

D: .
J: TRBJ2-2
length: 15
V: TRBV11-3
size: few
DNA: TGTGCCAGCGTTAGCCCCCGGGGAAGGACCGGGGAGCTGTTTTTT
CDR3: CASVSPRGRTGELFF

D: TRBD1
J: TRBJ1-2
length: 15
V: TRBV12-3/TRBV12-4
size: many
DNA: TGTGCCAGCAGTTTAGGGACAGGGGGTGGCTATGGCTACACCTTC
CDR3: CASSLGTGGGYGYTF

D: TRBD1
J: TRBJ2-1
length: 16
V: TRBV5-1
size: .
DNA: TGCGCCAGCAGCACACAGACAGGGGCCTCCTACAATGAGCAGTTCTTC
CDR3: CASSTQTGASYNEQFF

D: TRBD2
J: TRBJ2-5
length: 13
V: TRBV5-1
size: many
DNA: TGCGCCAGCAGCTGGGAGGGCGCAGAGACCCAGTACTTC
CDR3: CASSWEGAETQYF

D: TRBD2
J: TRBJ2-1
length: 14
V: TRBV7-3
size: .
DNA: TGTGCCAGCAGCTCCCCGACTAGCGCGGGTGAGCAGTTATTC
CDR3: CASSSPTSAGEQLF

D: .
J: TRBJ1-3
length: 16
V: TRBV28
size: many
DNA: TGTGCCAGCAGGGGCAGGGGATCGGCGGCTGGAAACACCATATATTTT
CDR3: CASRGRGSAAGNTIYF

D: .
J: TRBJ1-2
length: 14
V: TRBV12-3/TRBV12-4
size: few
DNA: TGTGCCAGCAGCCCCCTACAGGAGACGCGGGGCTACACCTTC
CDR3: CASSPLQETRGYTF

D: .
J: TRBJ2-2
length: 16
V: TRBV5-1
size: .
DNA: TGCGCCAGCAGCTTGGCGTCCAGGGCGAACACCGGGGAGCTGTTTTTT
CDR3: CASSLASRANTGELFF

D: TRBD1
J: TRBJ1-2
length: 17
V: TRBV12-3/TRBV12-4
size: .
DNA: TGTGCCAGCAGTTCCGGGACAGGGGGCCGGCGGGACTATGGCTACACCTTC
CDR3: CASSSGTGGRRDYGYTF

D: .
J: TRBJ2-5
length: 16
V: TRBV15
size: .
DNA: TGTGCCACCAGCCGTTCCGTTGACCGGTACCAAGAGACCCAGTACTTC
CDR3: CATSRSVDRYQETQYF

D: .
J: TRBJ2-7
length: 13
V: TRBV5-1
size: .
DNA: TGCGCCAGCAGCTTGGTTCAGGGAGGCAGATTTTTCTTC
CDR3: CASSLVQGGRFFF

D: .
J: TRBJ2-7
length: 14
V: TRBV28
size: few
DNA: TGTGCCAGCAGTTTCCCACCTATCCAGCACGAGCAGTACTTC
CDR3: CASSFPPIQHEQYF

D: .
J: TRBJ2-1
length: 13
V: TRBV5-6
size: few
DNA: TGTGCCAGCAGCTCCCTAGCCTACAATGAGCAGTTCTTC
CDR3: CASSSLAYNEQFF

D: .
J: TRBJ2-3
length: 15
V: TRBV7-9
size: few
DNA: TGTGCCAGCAGCCATTTTCGGACTAGCACAGATACGCAGTATTTT
CDR3: CASSHFRTSTDTQYF

D: TRBD1
J: TRBJ1-1
length: 15
V: TRBV7-2
size: many
DNA: TGTGCCAGCAGCGAAATCCAGGGGGCGAGGGGTGAAGCTTTCTTT
CDR3: CASSEIQGARGEAFF

D: .
J: TRBJ2-5
length: 14
V: TRBV15
size: once
DNA: TGTGCCACCACCCGTGGGACGGCACAAGAGACCCAGTACTTC
CDR3: CATTRGTAQETQYF

D: .
J: TRBJ2-3
length: 14
V: TRBV7-2
size: few
DNA: TGTGCCAGCAGCTTATTCCTGCCGGCAGATACGCAGTATTTT
CDR3: CASSLFLPADTQYF

D: TRBD2
J: TRBJ2-5
length: 18
V: TRBV3-1
size: .
DNA: TGTGCCAGCAGCCACCCTCCGGGGAAAGCGGGAGCGGGAGAGACCCAGTACTTC
CDR3: CASSHPPGKAGAGETQYF

D: TRBD2
J: TRBJ2-5
length: 15
V: TRBV7-9
size: once
DNA: TGTGCCTGCAGCCAGACTAGCGGGAGGGGAGAGACCCAGTACTTC
CDR3: CACSQTSGRGETQYF

D: TRBD2
J: TRBJ2-7
length: 14
V: TRBV20-1
size: few
DNA: TGCAGTGCTAGAGTAGGAGCGGGAGCTGGGGAGCAGTACTTC
CDR3: CSARVGAGAGEQYF

D: .
J: TRBJ2-2
length: 16
V: TRBV20-1
size: .
DNA: TGCAGTGCTAGACTGGCACAGGACTGGTACACCGGGGAGCTGTTTTTT
CDR3: CSARLAQDWYTGELFF

D: .
J: TRBJ1-5
length: 16
V: TRBV20-1
size: .
DNA: TGCAGTGCTAGAGAGGATTTTGGACAGCTCAATCAGCCCCAGCATTTT
CDR3: CSAREDFGQLNQPQHF

D: .
J: TRBJ2-3
length: 14
V: TRBV10-3
size: .
DNA: TGTGCCATCAGTGATAGTGGGATCACAGATACGCAGTATTTT
CDR3: CAISDSGITDTQYF

D: .
J: TRBJ2-3
length: 14
V: TRBV12-3/TRBV12-4
size: .
DNA: TGTGCCAGCAGCTTCATGGGGGCGGCAGATACGCAGTATTTT
CDR3: CASSFMGAADTQYF

D: TRBD2
J: TRBJ2-1
length: 15
V: TRBV12-3/TRBV12-4
size: many
DNA: TGTGCCAGCAGTTTCGGCGGGAGGGGTAACAATGAGCAGTTCTTC
CDR3: CASSFGGRGNNEQFF

D: .
J: TRBJ2-1
length: 14
V: TRBV24-1
size: .
DNA: TGTGCCACCAGTGACAGCACAGGACTAAATGAGCAGTTCTTC
CDR3: CATSDSTGLNEQFF

D: .
J: TRBJ2-1
length: 15
V: TRBV5-1
size: many
DNA: TGCGCCAGCAGCTTGATACAGAGCTCCTACAATGAGCAGTTCTTC
CDR3: CASSLIQSSYNEQFF

D: .
J: TRBJ2-3
length: 15
V: TRBV2
size: few
DNA: TGTGCCAGCAGCAGGTCGGGAGAGGGCACAGATACGCAGTATTTT
CDR3: CASSRSGEGTDTQYF

D: .
J: TRBJ2-1
length: 13
V: TRBV5-1
size: many
DNA: TGCGCCAGCAGCTTGGCATCCGGGAATGAGCAGTTCTTC
CDR3: CASSLASGNEQFF

D: .
J: TRBJ1-5
length: 15
V: TRBV20-1
size: .
DNA: TGCAGTGCTAGTTTTACTGGGGGCGGCGGTCAGCCCCAGCATTTT
CDR3: CSASFTGGGGQPQHF

D: TRBD2
J: TRBJ2-1
length: 20
V: TRBV9
size: many
DNA: TGTGCCAGCAGCGATCCGGGACGAATAGCGGGAGGCAAAACCTACAATGAGCAGTTCTTC
CDR3: CASSDPGRIAGGKTYNEQFF

D: .
J: TRBJ2-1
length: 16
V: TRBV25-1
size: .
DNA: TGTGCCAGCAGTGAATCAAATAGCGGACCGATGAATGAGCAGTTCTTC
CDR3: CASSESNSGPMNEQFF

D: TRBD1
J: TRBJ2-5
length: 14
V: TRBV5-1
size: .
DNA: TGCGCCAGCAGCGGAGCCGACAGGGAAGAGACCCAGTACTTC
CDR3: CASSGADREETQYF

D: .
J: TRBJ2-5
length: 14
V: TRBV7-9
size: .
DNA: TGTGCCAGCAGCCCGGGAAGCGCCCAAGAGACCCAGTACTTC
CDR3: CASSPGSAQETQYF

D: .
J: TRBJ2-7
length: 15
V: TRBV7-8
size: many
DNA: TGTGCCAGCAGCCGCCCAGGAGGGAGCTCCTACGAGCAGTACTTC
CDR3: CASSRPGGSSYEQYF

D: .
J: TRBJ1-2
length: 15
V: TRBV6-5
size: .
DNA: TGTGCCAGCAGTTACGTAGGACGGACTAACTATGGCTACACCTTC
CDR3: CASSYVGRTNYGYTF

D: TRBD1
J: TRBJ2-2
length: 18
V: TRBV7-8
size: few
DNA: TGTGCCAGCAGCCTCCTACCCGGACAGGGTGGTTCCCCCGGGGAGCTGTTTTTT
CDR3: CASSLLPGQGGSPGELFF

D: TRBD2
J: TRBJ2-3
length: 15
V: TRBV11-2
size: few
DNA: TGTGCCAGCAGACCTAGCGGGAGGGCCTGGGATACGCAGTATTTT
CDR3: CASRPSGRAWDTQYF

D: TRBD1
J: TRBJ1-1
length: 14
V: TRBV5-1
size: many
DNA: TGCGCCAGCAGCTGGGACAGGATGAACACTGAAGCTTTCTTT
CDR3: CASSWDRMNTEAFF

D: .
J: TRBJ2-1
length: 19
V: TRBV15
size: few
DNA: TGTGCCACCAGCAGAGTGCCCGCTTGGGTAGCAAGCTCCTACAATGAGCAGTTCTTC
CDR3: CATSRVPAWVASSYNEQFF

D: TRBD1
J: TRBJ1-2
length: 15
V: TRBV7-6
size: .
DNA: TGTGCCAGCAGCCCAGGACAGGGCAACTTCTATGGCTACACCTTC
CDR3: CASSPGQGNFYGYTF

D: TRBD1
J: TRBJ1-2
length: 14
V: TRBV20-1
size: many
DNA: TGCAGTGCGCGCCGAGGGGGCTTTGGCTATGGCTACACCTTC
CDR3: CSARRGGFGYGYTF

D: TRBD1
J: TRBJ2-5
length: 13
V: TRBV10-2
size: few
DNA: TGCGCCAGCAGAATAGACAGGGTTGAGACCCAGTACTTC
CDR3: CASRIDRVETQYF

D: .
J: TRBJ2-1
length: 16
V: TRBV29-1
size: many
DNA: TGCAGCGCACTGAGTAACAGACCAAGCTCCTACAATGAGCAGTTCTTC
CDR3: CSALSNRPSSYNEQFF

D: .
J: TRBJ2-7
length: 16
V: TRBV23-1
size: .
DNA: TGCGCCAGCAGTCCACGAAGAGAGGGGCGATTCTACGAGCAGTACTTC
CDR3: CASSPRREGRFYEQYF

D: TRBD2
J: TRBJ2-7
length: 15
V: TRBV29-1
size: few
DNA: TGCAGCGTTGAGCTAGCGGGAGCTATGCCCTACGAGCAGTACTTC
CDR3: CSVELAGAMPYEQYF

D: .
J: TRBJ2-3
length: 15
V: TRBV6-5
size: .
DNA: TGTGCCAGCAGTTACTCCTCAGGGAGAACAGATACGCAGTATTTT
CDR3: CASSYSSGRTDTQYF

D: TRBD2
J: TRBJ2-4
length: 15
V: TRBV27
size: few
DNA: TGTGCCAGCTGGAGGGACGCGACTAGCAACAACATTCAGTACTTC
CDR3: CASWRDATSNNIQYF

D: .
J: TRBJ1-1
length: 18
V: TRBV6-1
size: .
DNA: TGTGCCAGCGGGAGAAGGGGGTGGGCAGGCAGGGCGAACACTGAAGCTTTCTTT
CDR3: CASGRRGWAGRANTEAFF

D: TRBD1
J: TRBJ2-2
length: 15
V: TRBV10-2
size: many
DNA: TGCGCCAGCAGCCAGACAGGGGCGAACACCGGGGAGCTGTTTTTT
CDR3: CASSQTGANTGELFF

D: TRBD2
J: TRBJ2-3
length: 16
V: TRBV6-5
size: many
DNA: TGTGCCAGCAGTTACTCTACTAGCGGGGGGGCCGGGACGCAGTATTTT
CDR3: CASSYSTSGGAGTQYF

D: .
J: TRBJ1-4
length: 12
V: TRBV4-1
size: .
DNA: TGCGCCAGCAGCCAAGTGGGGTGGGGACTGTTTTTT
CDR3: CASSQVGWGLFF